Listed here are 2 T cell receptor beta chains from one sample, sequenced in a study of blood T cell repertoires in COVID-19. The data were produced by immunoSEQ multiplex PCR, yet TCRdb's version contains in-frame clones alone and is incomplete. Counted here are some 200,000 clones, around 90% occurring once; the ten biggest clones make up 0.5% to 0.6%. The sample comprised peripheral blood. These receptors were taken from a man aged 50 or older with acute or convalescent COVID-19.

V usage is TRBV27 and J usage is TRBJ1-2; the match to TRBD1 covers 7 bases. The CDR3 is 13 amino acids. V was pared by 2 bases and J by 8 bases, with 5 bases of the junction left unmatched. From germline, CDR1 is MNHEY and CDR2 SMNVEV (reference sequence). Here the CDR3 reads CASSLDRAWGYTF. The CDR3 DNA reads TGTGCCAGCAGTTTAGACAGGGCTTGGGGCTACACCTTC.

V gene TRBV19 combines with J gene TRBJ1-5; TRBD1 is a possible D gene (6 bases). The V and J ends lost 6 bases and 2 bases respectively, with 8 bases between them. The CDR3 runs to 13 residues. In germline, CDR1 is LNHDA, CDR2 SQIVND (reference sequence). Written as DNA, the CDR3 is TGTGCCAGTAGGAGACAGGGCAATCAGCCCCAGCATTTT. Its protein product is CASRRQGNQPQHF.